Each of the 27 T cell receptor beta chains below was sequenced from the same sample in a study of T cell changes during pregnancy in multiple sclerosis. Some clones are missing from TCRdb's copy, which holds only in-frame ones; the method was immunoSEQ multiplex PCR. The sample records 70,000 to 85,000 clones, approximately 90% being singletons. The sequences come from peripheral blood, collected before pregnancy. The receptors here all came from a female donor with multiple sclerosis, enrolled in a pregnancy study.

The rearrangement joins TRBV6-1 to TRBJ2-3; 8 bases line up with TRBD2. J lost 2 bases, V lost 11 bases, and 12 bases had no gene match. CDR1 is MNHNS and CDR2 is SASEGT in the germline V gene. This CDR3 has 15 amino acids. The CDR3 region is CAPNRAGGTTDTQYF. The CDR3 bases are TGTGCCCCTAACAGGGCGGGGGGAACCACAGATACGCAGTATTTT.

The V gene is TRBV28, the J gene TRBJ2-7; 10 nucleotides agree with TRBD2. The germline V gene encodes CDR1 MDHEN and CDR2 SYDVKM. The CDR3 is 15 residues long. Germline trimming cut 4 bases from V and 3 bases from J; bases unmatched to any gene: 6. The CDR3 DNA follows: TGTGCCAGCAGTTATGGGACTAGCGTCCTCTACGAGCAGTACTTC. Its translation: CASSYGTSVLYEQYF.

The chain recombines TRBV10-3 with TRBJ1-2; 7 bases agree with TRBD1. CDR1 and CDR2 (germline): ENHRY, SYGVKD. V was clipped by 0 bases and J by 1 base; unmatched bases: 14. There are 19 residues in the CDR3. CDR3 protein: CAISESTGWGTANNYGYTF. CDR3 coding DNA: TGTGCCATCAGTGAGTCGACTGGATGGGGGACAGCCAATAACTATGGCTACACCTTC.

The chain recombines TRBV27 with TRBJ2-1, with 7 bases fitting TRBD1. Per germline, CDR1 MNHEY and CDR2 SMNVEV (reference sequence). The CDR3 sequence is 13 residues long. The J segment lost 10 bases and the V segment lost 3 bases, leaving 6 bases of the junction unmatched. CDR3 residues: CASSFRGQQEQFF. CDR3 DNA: TGTGCCAGCAGTTTCAGGGGACAGCAAGAGCAGTTCTTC.

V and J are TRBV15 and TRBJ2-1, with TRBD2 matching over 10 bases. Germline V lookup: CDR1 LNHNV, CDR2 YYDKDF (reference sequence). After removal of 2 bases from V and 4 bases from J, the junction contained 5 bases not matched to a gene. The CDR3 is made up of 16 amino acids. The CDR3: CATSRKRGGWYNEQFF. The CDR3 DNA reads TGTGCCACCAGCAGAAAGCGGGGGGGCTGGTACAATGAGCAGTTCTTC.

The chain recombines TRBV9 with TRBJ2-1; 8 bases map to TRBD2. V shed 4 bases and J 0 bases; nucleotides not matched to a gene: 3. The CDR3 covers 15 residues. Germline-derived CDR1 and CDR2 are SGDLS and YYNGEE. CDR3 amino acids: CASSPSGGSYNEQFF. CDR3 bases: TGTGCCAGCAGCCCCAGCGGGGGCTCCTACAATGAGCAGTTCTTC.

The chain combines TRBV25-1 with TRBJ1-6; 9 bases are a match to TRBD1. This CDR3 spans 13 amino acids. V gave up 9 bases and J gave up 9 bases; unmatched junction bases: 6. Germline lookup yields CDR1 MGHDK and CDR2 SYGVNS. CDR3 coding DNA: TGTGCCAGTCGACAGGGGGGGATTTCACCCCTCCACTTT. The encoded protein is CASRQGGISPLHF.

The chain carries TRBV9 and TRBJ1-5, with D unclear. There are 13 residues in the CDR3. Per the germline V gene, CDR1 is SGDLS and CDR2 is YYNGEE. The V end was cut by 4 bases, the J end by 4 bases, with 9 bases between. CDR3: CASSPGLNQPQHF. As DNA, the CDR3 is TGTGCCAGCAGCCCGGGGTTGAATCAGCCCCAGCATTTT.

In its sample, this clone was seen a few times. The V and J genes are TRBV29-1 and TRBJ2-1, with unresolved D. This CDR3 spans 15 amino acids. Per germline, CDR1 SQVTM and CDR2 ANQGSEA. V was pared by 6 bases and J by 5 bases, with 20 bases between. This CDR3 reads CSVVFEDLLNNEQFF. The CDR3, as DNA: TGCAGCGTGGTGTTCGAGGATCTTTTAAACAATGAGCAGTTCTTC.

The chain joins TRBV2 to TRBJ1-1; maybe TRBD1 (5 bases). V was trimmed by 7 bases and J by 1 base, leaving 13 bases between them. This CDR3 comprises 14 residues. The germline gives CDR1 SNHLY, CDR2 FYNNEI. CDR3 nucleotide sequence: TGTGCCAGCAAAAACAGGTTGTCGAACACTGAAGCTTTCTTT. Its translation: CASKNRLSNTEAFF.

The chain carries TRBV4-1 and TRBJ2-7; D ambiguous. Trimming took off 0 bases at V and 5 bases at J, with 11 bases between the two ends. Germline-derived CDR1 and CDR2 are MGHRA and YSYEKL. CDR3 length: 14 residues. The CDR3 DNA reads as TGCGCCAGCAGCCAAGACGTCCGCGGCCACGAGCAGTACTTC. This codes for CASSQDVRGHEQYF.

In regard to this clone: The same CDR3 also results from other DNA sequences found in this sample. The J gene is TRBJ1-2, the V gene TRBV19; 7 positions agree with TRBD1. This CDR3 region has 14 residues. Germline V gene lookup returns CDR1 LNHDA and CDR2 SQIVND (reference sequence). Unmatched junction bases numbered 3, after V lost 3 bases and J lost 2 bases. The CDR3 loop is CASSIGQVNYGYTF. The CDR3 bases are TGTGCCAGTAGTATCGGACAGGTGAACTATGGCTACACCTTC. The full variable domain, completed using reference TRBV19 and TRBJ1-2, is DGGITQSPKYLFRKEGQNVTLSCEQNLNHDAMYWYRQDPGQGLRLIYYSQIVNDFQKGDIAEGYSVSREKKESFPLTVTSAQKNPTAFYLCASSIGQVNYGYTFGSGTRLTVV.

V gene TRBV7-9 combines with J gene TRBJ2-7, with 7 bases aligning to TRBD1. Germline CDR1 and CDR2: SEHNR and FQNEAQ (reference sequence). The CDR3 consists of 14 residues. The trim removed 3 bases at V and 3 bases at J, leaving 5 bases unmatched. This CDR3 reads CASSFGDSLYEQYF. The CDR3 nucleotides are TGTGCCAGCAGCTTCGGGGACAGTCTCTACGAGCAGTACTTC.

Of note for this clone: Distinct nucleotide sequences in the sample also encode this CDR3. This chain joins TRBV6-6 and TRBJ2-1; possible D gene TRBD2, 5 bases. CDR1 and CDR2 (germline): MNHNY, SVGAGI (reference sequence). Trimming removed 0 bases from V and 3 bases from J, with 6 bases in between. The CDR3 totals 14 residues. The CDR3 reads CASSYSRVYNEQFF. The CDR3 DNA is TGTGCCAGCAGTTACTCGAGGGTCTACAATGAGCAGTTCTTC.

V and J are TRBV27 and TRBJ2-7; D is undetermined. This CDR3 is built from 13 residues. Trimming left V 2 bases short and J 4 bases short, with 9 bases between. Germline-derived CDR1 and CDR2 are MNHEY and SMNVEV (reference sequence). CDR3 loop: CASSLGQLYEQYF. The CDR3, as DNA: TGTGCCAGCAGTTTAGGGCAGTTATACGAGCAGTACTTC.

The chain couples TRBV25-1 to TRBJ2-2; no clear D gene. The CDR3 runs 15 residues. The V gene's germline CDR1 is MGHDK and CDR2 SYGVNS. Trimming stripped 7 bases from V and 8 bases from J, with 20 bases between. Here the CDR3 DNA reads TGTGCCAGCACCAAGGATCGACACCCGTCTGGGGAGCTGTTTTTT. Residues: CASTKDRHPSGELFF. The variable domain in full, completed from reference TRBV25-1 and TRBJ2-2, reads EADIYQTPRYLVIGTGKKITLECSQTMGHDKMYWYQQDPGMELHLIHYSYGVNSTEKGDLSSESTVSRIRTEHFPLTLESARPSHTSQYLCASTKDRHPSGELFFGEGSRLTVL.

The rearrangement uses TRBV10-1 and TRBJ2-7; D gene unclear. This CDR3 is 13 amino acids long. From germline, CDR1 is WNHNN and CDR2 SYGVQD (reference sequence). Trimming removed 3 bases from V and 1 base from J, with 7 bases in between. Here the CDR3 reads CASSDSHSYEQYF. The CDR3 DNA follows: TGCGCCAGCAGTGATAGTCATTCCTACGAGCAGTACTTC.

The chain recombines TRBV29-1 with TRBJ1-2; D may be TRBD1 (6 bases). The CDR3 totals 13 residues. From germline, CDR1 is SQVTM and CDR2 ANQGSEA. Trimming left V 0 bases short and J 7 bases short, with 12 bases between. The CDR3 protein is CSVEDTGKGGYTF. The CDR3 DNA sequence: TGCAGCGTTGAAGACACAGGGAAGGGTGGCTACACCTTC. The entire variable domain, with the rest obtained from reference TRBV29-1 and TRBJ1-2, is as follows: SAVISQKPSRDICQRGTSLTIQCQVDSQVTMMFWYRQQPGQSLTLIATANQGSEATYESGFVIDKFPISRPNLTFSTLTVSNMSPEDSSIYLCSVEDTGKGGYTFGSGTRLTVV.

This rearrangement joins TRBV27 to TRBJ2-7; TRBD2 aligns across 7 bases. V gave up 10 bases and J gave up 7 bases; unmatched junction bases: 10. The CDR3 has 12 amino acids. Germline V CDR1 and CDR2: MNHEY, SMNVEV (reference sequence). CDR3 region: CATSTSTEEQYF. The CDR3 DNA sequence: TGTGCCACCTCGACTAGCACGGAGGAGCAGTACTTC.

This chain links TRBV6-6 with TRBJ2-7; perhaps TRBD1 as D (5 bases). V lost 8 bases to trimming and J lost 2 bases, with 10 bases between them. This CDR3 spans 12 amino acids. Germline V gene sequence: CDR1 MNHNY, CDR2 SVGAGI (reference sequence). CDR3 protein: CASSQATYEQYF. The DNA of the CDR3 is TGTGCCAGCTCACAGGCTACCTACGAGCAGTACTTC.

DNA for the CDR3: TGTGCCAGCAGCCCAAAGGGGGGGACTGAAGCTTTCTTT. This gives the protein CASSPKGGTEAFF. This chain links TRBV7-9 with TRBJ1-1, with a weak D call TRBD1 (6 bases). The germline CDR1 and CDR2 sequences are SEHNR and FQNEAQ (reference sequence). Trimming shortened V by 5 bases and J by 5 bases, and 12 bases separated the two germline ends. The CDR3 spans 13 residues.

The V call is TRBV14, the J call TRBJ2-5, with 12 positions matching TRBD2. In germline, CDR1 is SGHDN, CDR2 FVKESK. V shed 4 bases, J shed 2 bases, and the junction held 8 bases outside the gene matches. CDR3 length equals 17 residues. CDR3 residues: CASSPPEGLAGQETQYF. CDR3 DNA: TGTGCCAGCAGCCCCCCCGAAGGACTAGCGGGGCAAGAGACCCAGTACTTC.

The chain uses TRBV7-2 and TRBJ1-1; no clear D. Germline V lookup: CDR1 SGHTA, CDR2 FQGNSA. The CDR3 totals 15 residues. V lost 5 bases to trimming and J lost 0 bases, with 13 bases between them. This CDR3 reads CASSERPQMNTEAFF. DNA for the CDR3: TGTGCCAGCAGCGAGAGACCACAGATGAACACTGAAGCTTTCTTT.

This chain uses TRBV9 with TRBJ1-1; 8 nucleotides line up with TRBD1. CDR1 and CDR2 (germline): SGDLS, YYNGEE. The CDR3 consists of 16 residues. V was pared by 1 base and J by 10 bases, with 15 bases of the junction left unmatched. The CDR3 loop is CASSVSPTGGLSSAFF. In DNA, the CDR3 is TGTGCCAGCAGCGTATCCCCAACAGGGGGTCTGTCTTCAGCTTTCTTT.

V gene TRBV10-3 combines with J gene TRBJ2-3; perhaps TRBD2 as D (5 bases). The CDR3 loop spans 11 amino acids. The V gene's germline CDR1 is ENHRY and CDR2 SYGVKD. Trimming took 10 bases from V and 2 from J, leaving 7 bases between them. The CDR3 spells CATSSTDTQYF. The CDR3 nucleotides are TGTGCCACTAGCTCCACAGATACGCAGTATTTT.

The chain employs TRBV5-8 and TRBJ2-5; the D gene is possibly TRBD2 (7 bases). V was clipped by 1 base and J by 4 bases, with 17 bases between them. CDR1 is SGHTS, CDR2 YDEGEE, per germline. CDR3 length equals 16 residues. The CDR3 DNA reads TGTGCCAGCAGCTTGAGAGGGGGGGCCGTGAGAGAGACCCAGTACTTC. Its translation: CASSLRGGAVRETQYF.

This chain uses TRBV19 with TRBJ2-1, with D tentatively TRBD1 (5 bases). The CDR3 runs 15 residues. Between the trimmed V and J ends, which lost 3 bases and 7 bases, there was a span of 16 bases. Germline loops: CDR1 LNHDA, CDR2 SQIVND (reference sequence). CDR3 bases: TGTGCCAGTAGTATCATCCAGGGAATAGGTAATGAGCAGTTCTTC. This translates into CASSIIQGIGNEQFF.